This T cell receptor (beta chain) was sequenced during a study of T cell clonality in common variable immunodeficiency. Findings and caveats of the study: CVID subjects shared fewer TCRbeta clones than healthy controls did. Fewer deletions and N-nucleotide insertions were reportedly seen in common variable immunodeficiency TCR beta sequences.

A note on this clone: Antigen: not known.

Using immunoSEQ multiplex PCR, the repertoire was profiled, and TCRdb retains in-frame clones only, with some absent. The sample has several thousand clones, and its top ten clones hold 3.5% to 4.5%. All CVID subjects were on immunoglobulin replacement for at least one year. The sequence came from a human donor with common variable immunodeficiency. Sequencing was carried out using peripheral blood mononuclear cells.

The chain's CDR3 is CASSYSERGLKETQYF. Incomplete CDR3 DNA: TGTGCCAGCAGTTACTCTGAACGCGGACTCAAAGAGACC. This chain connects TRBV6-2 or TRBV6-3 to TRBJ2-5; D perhaps matches TRBD2 (5 bases). The read comes to an end 3 residues before the CDR3 does, leaving the germline J gene to fill in the end. The CDR3 consists of 16 residues. Trimming stripped 0 bases from V and 3 bases from J, with 14 bases between. Germline loops: CDR1 MNHEY, CDR2 SVGEGT.